Listed below are T cell receptor beta chains from one sample, sequenced in a study of blood T cell repertoires in COVID-19. Profiling relied on immunoSEQ multiplex PCR, and the TCRdb table lists in-frame clones only, not all of them. The profile shows some 90,000 clones, roughly 86% of them singletons. Sequencing input: peripheral blood. Receptor source: a human donor in a cohort sampled during active COVID-19. Each CDR3 is given with its conserved first and last residue. The order of the fields is D gene, J gene, V gene, CDR3 protein, CDR3 DNA. A D gene is named only where the DNA matches it firmly.

. TRBJ1-4 TRBV5-4 CASSLDLGENEKLFF TGTGCCAGCAGCTTGGATTTAGGAGAGAATGAAAAACTGTTTTTT
. TRBJ1-2 TRBV6-5 CASSYDTGSGYTF TGTGCCAGCAGTTATGATACGGGGAGCGGCTACACCTTC
. TRBJ2-3 TRBV9 CASRSQGSDTQYF TGTGCCAGCAGGTCTCAGGGGTCAGATACGCAGTATTTT
. TRBJ1-2 TRBV3-1/TRBV3-2 CASSQNLRTASNYGYTF TGTGCCAGCAGCCAAAATCTAAGGACAGCCTCTAACTATGGCTACACCTTC
. TRBJ2-2 TRBV7-9 CASSRRSMDTGELFF TGTGCCAGCAGCCGCCGGAGTATGGACACCGGGGAGCTGTTTTTT
. TRBJ2-3 TRBV2 CASSAEGDTDTQYF TGTGCCAGCTCGGCGGAGGGTGACACAGATACGCAGTATTTT
TRBD1 TRBJ1-4 TRBV6-1 CASSEFGTGGPNEKLFF TGTGCCAGCAGTGAATTCGGGACAGGTGGTCCTAATGAAAAACTGTTTTTT
TRBD1 TRBJ2-4 TRBV5-6 CASSLGTGDLIQYF TGTGCCAGCAGTCTAGGGACAGGCGACCTCATTCAGTACTTC
TRBD1 TRBJ1-4 TRBV2 CASRDRVAIF TGTGCCAGCAGAGACAGGGTAGCGATTTTT
TRBD2 TRBJ2-1 TRBV7-2 CASSPWTSGGNEQFF TGTGCCAGCAGCCCCTGGACTAGCGGGGGCAATGAGCAGTTCTTC
TRBD2 TRBJ2-7 TRBV10-3 CASGREGEQYF TGTGCCTCAGGCCGGGAGGGCGAGCAGTACTTC
. TRBJ1-4 TRBV18 CASSPSGAGVGEKLFF TGTGCCAGCTCACCAAGTGGCGCAGGGGTCGGAGAAAAACTGTTTTTT
. TRBJ2-3 TRBV6-5 CASPYGDTDTQYF TGTGCCAGCCCTTACGGGGACACAGATACGCAGTATTTT
TRBD1 TRBJ2-5 TRBV24-1 CATSDPGQGGGETQYF TGTGCCACCAGTGACCCTGGACAGGGTGGTGGGGAGACCCAGTACTTC
. TRBJ2-1 TRBV18 CASSPPPGGGEQFF TGTGCCAGCTCACCCCCCCCCGGGGGAGGTGAGCAGTTCTTC
. TRBJ2-1 TRBV10-1 CASSFGIEQFF TGCGCCAGCAGCTTCGGGATCGAGCAGTTCTTC
. TRBJ1-5 TRBV15 CATSRDLLNQPQHF TGTGCCACCAGCAGAGATCTCCTCAATCAGCCCCAGCATTTT
TRBD1 TRBJ2-1 TRBV6-5 CASTTGTDFYNEQFF TGTGCCAGCACTACCGGGACAGACTTCTACAATGAGCAGTTCTTC
TRBD1 TRBJ2-7 TRBV5-6 CASRKTGNYYEQYF TGTGCCAGCAGGAAGACAGGGAATTACTACGAGCAGTACTTC
. TRBJ2-7 TRBV11-2 CASSLDPPHEQYF TGTGCCAGCAGCTTAGATCCCCCTCACGAGCAGTACTTC
. TRBJ2-3 TRBV5-1 CASSLEFPPDGVDTQYF TGCGCCAGCAGCTTGGAGTTTCCCCCAGACGGGGTAGATACGCAGTATTTT
TRBD1 TRBJ2-3 TRBV18 CASSRGQGSTDTQYF TGTGCCAGCTCACGCGGACAGGGAAGCACAGATACGCAGTATTTT
. TRBJ1-5 TRBV12-3/TRBV12-4 CASSFSDQPQHF TGTGCCAGCAGTTTTAGCGATCAGCCCCAGCATTTT
. TRBJ1-5 TRBV5-6 CASSLMSAGREPQHF TGTGCCAGCAGCTTGATGAGTGCAGGGCGTGAGCCCCAGCATTTT